Below are 9 T cell receptor beta chains sequenced from a single sample in a study of cytomegalovirus exposure and HLA in healthy donors. The PCR was carried out with 60 Vbeta primers and 13 Jbeta primers. Repertoires were generated with immunoSEQ multiplex PCR, while TCRdb's copy carries only in-frame clones and drops some. The sample holds a few hundred thousand clones, around 90% seen once. The specimen sequenced was PBMCs. These receptors were collected from a woman between 18 and 30 years old in good health and CMV-seronegative.

This chain joins TRBV7-9 and TRBJ1-6; weak D call: TRBD1 (5 bases). The CDR3 has 13 amino acids. Germline lookup yields CDR1 SEHNR and CDR2 FQNEAQ (reference sequence). V dropped 5 bases and J dropped 10 bases, with 12 bases sitting between them. CDR3 amino acids: CASSPEGRSPLHF. The DNA of the CDR3 is TGTGCCAGCAGCCCAGAGGGGAGGTCACCCCTCCACTTT.

The rearrangement links TRBV11-2 to TRBJ2-5; weak D call: TRBD2 (6 bases). The tail of the sequence fits TRBJ2-7 better, so the J call may be wrong. This CDR3 is 13 amino acids long. Germline CDR1 SGHAT, CDR2 FQNNGV. The CDR3 DNA reads TGTGCCAGCAGCTCCCGGGGGACCTACGAGCAGTACTTC. Translating gives CASSSRGTYEQYF.

The V gene is TRBV5-8, the J gene TRBJ2-5; TRBD2 is a possible D gene (7 bases). The better agreement between TRBJ2-7 and the DNA end casts doubt on the J call. Germline CDR1 and CDR2: SGHTS and YDEGEE. This CDR3 contains 17 residues. CDR3 nucleotides: TGTGCCAGCAGCTTGGGGAGAACTATGGGGGGGGCCATCGAGCAGTACTTC. Its protein product is CASSLGRTMGGAIEQYF.

This rearrangement joins TRBV10-3 to TRBJ2-7; 7 bases agree with TRBD2. Germline V CDR1 and CDR2: ENHRY, SYGVKD. The CDR3 is 12 amino acids. J gave up 1 base and V 10 bases, and 4 bases lay outside the gene matches. The chain's CDR3 is CATAGDSYEQYF. Here the CDR3 DNA reads TGTGCCACCGCGGGGGATTCCTACGAGCAGTACTTC.

This clone came up once. CDR3 in DNA: TGCAGCGTTGAGGGTAGCGGGGGACCACACTACGAGCAGTACTTC. As protein: CSVEGSGGPHYEQYF. This chain joins TRBV29-1 and TRBJ2-7, with 9 bases fitting TRBD2. V was pared by 3 bases and J by 3 bases, with 9 bases of the junction left unmatched. Germline assignment: CDR1 SQVTM and CDR2 ANQGSEA. The CDR3 covers 15 residues.

The chain recombines TRBV11-2 with TRBJ1-2; 8 bases line up with TRBD1. Germline V gene lookup returns CDR1 SGHAT and CDR2 FQNNGV. The V and J ends lost 2 bases and 4 bases, in that order; junction bases with no gene match: 6. The CDR3 loop spans 15 amino acids. The CDR3: CASSLMTQGGYGYTF. The DNA for the CDR3 is TGTGCCAGCAGCTTAATGACACAGGGGGGCTATGGCTACACCTTC.

J is TRBJ2-1 and V is TRBV5-1; TRBD1 aligns across 11 bases. Germline lookup yields CDR1 SGHRS and CDR2 YFSETQ. V lost 0 bases to trimming and J lost 0 bases; unmatched junction nucleotides: 2. This CDR3 comprises 17 residues. CDR3 DNA: TGCGCCAGCAGCTTGGGGACAGGGGGCGCCTCCTACAATGAGCAGTTCTTC. Translation gives CASSLGTGGASYNEQFF.

The V gene is TRBV27, the J gene TRBJ1-5; D perhaps matches TRBD1 (5 bases). V was shortened by 0 bases and J by 7 bases, with 13 bases between the two germline ends. This CDR3 region has 15 residues. Germline V gene sequence: CDR1 MNHEY, CDR2 SMNVEV (reference sequence). CDR3 nucleotides: TGTGCCAGCAGTTTATCAGGGGTTAAAGGACAGCCCCAGCATTTT. This translates into CASSLSGVKGQPQHF.

The V and J genes are TRBV15 and TRBJ2-7, with 7 bases matching TRBD1. This CDR3 region has 15 residues. V was pared by 0 bases and J by 2 bases, with 4 bases of the junction left unmatched. Germline loops: CDR1 LNHNV, CDR2 YYDKDF (reference sequence). The CDR3 DNA is TGTGCCACCAGCAGAGATCGACAGGGACCCTACGAGCAGTACTTC. Translation gives CATSRDRQGPYEQYF.